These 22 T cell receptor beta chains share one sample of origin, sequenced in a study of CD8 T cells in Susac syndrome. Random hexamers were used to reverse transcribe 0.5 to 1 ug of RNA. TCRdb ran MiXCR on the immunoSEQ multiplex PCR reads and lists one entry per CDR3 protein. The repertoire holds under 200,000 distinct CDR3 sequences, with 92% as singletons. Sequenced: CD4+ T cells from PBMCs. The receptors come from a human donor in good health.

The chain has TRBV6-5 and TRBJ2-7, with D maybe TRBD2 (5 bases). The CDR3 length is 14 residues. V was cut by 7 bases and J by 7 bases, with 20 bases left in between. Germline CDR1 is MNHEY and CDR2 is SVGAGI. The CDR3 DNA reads TGTGCCAGCAAAAGAGGACTTACAGTAGGGGAGCAGTACTTC. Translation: CASKRGLTVGEQYF.

The DNA for the CDR3 is TGTGCCAGCAGCACCATCACTAGCGGGACCTACAATGAGCAGTTCTTC. It yields the protein CASSTITSGTYNEQFF. V and J are TRBV14 and TRBJ2-1, with 10 nucleotides matching TRBD2. This CDR3 is 16 amino acids long. Germline-derived CDR1 and CDR2 are SGHDN and FVKESK. V gave up 5 bases and J gave up 2 bases; unmatched junction bases: 6.

CDR3: CSARGPNQPQHF. The CDR3 nucleotides read TGCAGTGCCCGGGGACCAAATCAGCCCCAGCATTTT. The rearrangement joins TRBV20-1 to TRBJ1-5; D might be TRBD1 (5 bases). The length of the CDR3 is 12 residues. The ends were cut back, 6 bases at V and 4 bases at J, with 10 bases in the middle. From germline, CDR1 is DFQATT and CDR2 SNEGSKA (reference sequence).

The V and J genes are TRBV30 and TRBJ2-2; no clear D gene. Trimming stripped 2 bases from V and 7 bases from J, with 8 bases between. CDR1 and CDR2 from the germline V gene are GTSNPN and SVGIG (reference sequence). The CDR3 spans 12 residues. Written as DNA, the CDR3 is TGTGCCTGGAGTTTGAGTGGCGGGGAGCTGTTTTTT. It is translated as CAWSLSGGELFF.

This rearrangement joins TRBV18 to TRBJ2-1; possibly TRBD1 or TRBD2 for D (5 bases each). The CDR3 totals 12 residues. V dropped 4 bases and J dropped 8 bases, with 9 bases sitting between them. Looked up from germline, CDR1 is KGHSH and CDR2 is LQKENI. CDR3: CASSRGGDEQFF. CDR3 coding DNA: TGTGCCAGCTCACGTGGGGGAGATGAGCAGTTCTTC. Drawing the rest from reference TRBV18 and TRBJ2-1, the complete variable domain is NAGVMQNPRHLVRRRGQEARLRCSPMKGHSHVYWYRQLPEEGLKFMVYLQKENIIDESGMPKERFSAEFPKEGPSILRIQQVVRGDSAAYFCASSRGGDEQFFGPGTRLTVL.

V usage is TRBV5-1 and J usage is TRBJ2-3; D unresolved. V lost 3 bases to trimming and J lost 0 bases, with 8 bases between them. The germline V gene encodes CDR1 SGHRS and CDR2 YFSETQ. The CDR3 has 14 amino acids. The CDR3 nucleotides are TGCGCCAGCAGCTGGGAATACAGCACAGATACGCAGTATTTT. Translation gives CASSWEYSTDTQYF.

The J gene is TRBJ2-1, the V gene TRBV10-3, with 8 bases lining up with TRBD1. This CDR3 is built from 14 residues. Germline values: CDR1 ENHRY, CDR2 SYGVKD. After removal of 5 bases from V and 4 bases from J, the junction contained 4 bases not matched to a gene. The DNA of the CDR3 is TGTGCCATCAGTCCGGGGACAGGTTACAATGAGCAGTTCTTC. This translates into CAISPGTGYNEQFF.

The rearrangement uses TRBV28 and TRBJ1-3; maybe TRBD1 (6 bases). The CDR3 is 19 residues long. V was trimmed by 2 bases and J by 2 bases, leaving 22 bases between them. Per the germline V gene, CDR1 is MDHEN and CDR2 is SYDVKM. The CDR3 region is CASSLQGYGYSVAGNTIYF. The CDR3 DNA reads TGTGCCAGCAGTTTACAGGGGTATGGGTATTCTGTAGCTGGAAACACCATATATTTT. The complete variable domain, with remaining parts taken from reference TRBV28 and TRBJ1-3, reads DVKVTQSSRYLVKRTGEKVFLECVQDMDHENMFWYRQDPGLGLRLIYFSYDVKMKEKGDIPEGYSVSREKKERFSLILESASTNQTSMYLCASSLQGYGYSVAGNTIYFGEGSWLTVV.

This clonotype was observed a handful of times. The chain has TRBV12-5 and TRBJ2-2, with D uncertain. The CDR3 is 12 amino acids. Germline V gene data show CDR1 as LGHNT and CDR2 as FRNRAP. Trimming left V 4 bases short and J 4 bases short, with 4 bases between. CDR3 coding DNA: TGTGCTAGTGGTTCGCTCACCGGGGAGCTGTTTTTT. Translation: CASGSLTGELFF.

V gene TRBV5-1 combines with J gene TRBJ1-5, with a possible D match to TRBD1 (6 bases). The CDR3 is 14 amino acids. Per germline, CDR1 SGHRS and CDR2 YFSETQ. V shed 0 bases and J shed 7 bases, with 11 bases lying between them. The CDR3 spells CASSLEQGAQPQHF. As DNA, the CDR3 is TGCGCCAGCAGCTTGGAACAGGGCGCCCAGCCCCAGCATTTT.

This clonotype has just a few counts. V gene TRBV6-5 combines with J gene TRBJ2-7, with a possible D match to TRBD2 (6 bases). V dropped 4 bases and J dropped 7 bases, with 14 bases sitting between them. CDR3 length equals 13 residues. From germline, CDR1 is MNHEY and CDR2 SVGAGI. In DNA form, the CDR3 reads TGTGCCAGCAGTTTAGGAGGGGTGGGGGAGCAGTACTTC. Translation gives CASSLGGVGEQYF.

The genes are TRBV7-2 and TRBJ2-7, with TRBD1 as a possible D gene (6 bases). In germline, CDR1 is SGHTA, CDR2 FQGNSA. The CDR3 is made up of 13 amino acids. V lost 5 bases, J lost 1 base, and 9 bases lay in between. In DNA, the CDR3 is TGTGCCAGCAGCGAGGGGGTATCCTACGAGCAGTACTTC. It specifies CASSEGVSYEQYF. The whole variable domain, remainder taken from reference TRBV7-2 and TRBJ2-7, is GAGVSQSPSNKVTEKGKDVELRCDPISGHTALYWYRQSLGQGLEFLIYFQGNSAPDKSGLPSDRFSAERTGGSVSTLTIQRTQQEDSAVYLCASSEGVSYEQYFGPGTRLTVT.

CDR3 loop: CASSFRTVNYGYTF. CDR3 coding DNA: TGTGCCAGCAGTTTTAGGACGGTGAACTATGGCTACACCTTC. The V call is TRBV28, the J call TRBJ1-2, with D unresolved. The CDR3 covers 14 residues. Looked up from germline, CDR1 is MDHEN and CDR2 is SYDVKM. Deletions cut 3 bases from V and 2 bases from J, with 10 bases between.

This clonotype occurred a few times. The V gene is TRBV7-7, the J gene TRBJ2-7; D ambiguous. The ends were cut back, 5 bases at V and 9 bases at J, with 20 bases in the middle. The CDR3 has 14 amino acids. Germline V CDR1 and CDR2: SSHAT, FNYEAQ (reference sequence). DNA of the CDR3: TGTGCCAGCAGCCCTGCGACGACTGGGGTAGGGCAGTACTTC. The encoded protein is CASSPATTGVGQYF.

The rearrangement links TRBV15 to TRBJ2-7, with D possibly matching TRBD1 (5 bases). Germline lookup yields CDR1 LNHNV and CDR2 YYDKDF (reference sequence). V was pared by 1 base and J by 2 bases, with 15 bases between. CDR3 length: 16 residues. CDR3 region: CATSRGARDPPYEQYF. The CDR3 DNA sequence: TGTGCCACCAGCAGAGGGGCCAGGGATCCCCCCTACGAGCAGTACTTC. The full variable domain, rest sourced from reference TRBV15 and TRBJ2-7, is DAMVIQNPRYQVTQFGKPVTLSCSQTLNHNVMYWYQQKSSQAPKLLFHYYDKDFNNEADTPDNFQSRRPNTSFCFLDIRSPGLGDTAMYLCATSRGARDPPYEQYFGPGTRLTVT.

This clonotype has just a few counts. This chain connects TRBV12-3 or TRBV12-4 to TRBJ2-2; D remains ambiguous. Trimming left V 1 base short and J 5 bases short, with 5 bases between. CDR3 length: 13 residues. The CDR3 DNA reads TGTGCCAGCAGTTTAGGCGATACCGGGGAGCTGTTTTTT. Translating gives CASSLGDTGELFF.

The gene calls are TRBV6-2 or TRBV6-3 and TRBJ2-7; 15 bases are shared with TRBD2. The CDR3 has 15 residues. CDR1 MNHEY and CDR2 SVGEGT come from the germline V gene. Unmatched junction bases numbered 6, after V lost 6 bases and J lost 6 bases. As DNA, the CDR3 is TGTGCCAGCAGCCCTGGGACTAGCGGGAGGCGCGAGCAGTACTTC. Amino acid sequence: CASSPGTSGRREQYF.

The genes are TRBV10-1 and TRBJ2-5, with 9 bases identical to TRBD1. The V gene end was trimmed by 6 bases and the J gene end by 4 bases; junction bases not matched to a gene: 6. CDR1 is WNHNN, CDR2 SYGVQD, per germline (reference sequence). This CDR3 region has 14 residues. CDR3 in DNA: TGCGCCAGCAGCCCGGGACAGGGAACAGAGACCCAGTACTTC. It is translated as CASSPGQGTETQYF.

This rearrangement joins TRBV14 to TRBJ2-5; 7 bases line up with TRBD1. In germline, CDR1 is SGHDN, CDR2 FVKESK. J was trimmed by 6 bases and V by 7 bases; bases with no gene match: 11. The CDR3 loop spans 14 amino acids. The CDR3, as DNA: TGTGCCAGCAACTCATTAGGGGGCATGAAGACCCAGTACTTC. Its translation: CASNSLGGMKTQYF.

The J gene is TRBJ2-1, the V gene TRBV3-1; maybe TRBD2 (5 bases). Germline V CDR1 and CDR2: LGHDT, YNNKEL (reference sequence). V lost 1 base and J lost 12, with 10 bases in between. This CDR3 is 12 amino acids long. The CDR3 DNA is TGTGCCAGCAGCCAAGCCGGGGTCTCGCAGTTCTTC. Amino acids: CASSQAGVSQFF.

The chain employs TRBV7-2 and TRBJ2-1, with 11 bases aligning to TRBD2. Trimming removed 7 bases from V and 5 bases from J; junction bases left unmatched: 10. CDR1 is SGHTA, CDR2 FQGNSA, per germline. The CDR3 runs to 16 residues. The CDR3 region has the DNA TGTGCCAGCATCCCACGTGGGACTAGCGGCAACAATGAGCAGTTCTTC. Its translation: CASIPRGTSGNNEQFF.

The CDR3 here is CASSTLRDRSTDTQYF. DNA of the CDR3: TGTGCCAGCAGTACTCTACGAGATCGGTCCACAGATACGCAGTATTTT. The V and J genes are TRBV7-2 and TRBJ2-3; D gene uncertain. The CDR3 sequence is 16 residues long. Germline V gene sequence: CDR1 SGHTA, CDR2 FQGNSA. Trimming cost V 6 bases and J 2 bases, with 18 bases left between them.